These T cell receptor beta chains were read from a single sample in a study of blood T cell repertoires in COVID-19. The protocol was immunoSEQ multiplex PCR, while the TCRdb copy is restricted to in-frame clones and leaves out a portion. The table records about 250,000 clones, around 82% of them present only once. The sequenced sample was peripheral blood. The receptors originated from a man aged 50-60 years with active or convalescent COVID-19. Both conserved end residues are part of each CDR3. Fields, in order: clone size, V gene, J gene, D gene, CDR3 DNA, CDR3 protein. D genes are given only for firm matches. Expanded clones get a size class; other rows say once, few or many, or leave the size out.

abundance: once
v_gene: TRBV5-8
j_gene: TRBJ1-4
d_gene: TRBD1
CDR3nt: TGTGCCAGCAGCTTGGATGGGACAGGGGGCTTTAATGAAAAACTGTTTTTT
CDR3aa: CASSLDGTGGFNEKLFF

abundance: once
v_gene: TRBV6-4
j_gene: TRBJ2-3
d_gene: .
CDR3nt: TGTGCCAGCAGTAGAATAGGGGGAGATACGCAGTATTTT
CDR3aa: CASSRIGGDTQYF

abundance: .
v_gene: TRBV4-2
j_gene: TRBJ2-5
d_gene: .
CDR3nt: TGTGCCAGCAGCCAAGGGGGCGGCCAAGAGACCCAGTACTTC
CDR3aa: CASSQGGGQETQYF

abundance: .
v_gene: TRBV28
j_gene: TRBJ2-3
d_gene: .
CDR3nt: TGTGCCAGCAGTTTATCAGAGGGGGACCCTGCAGATACGCAGTATTTT
CDR3aa: CASSLSEGDPADTQYF

abundance: .
v_gene: TRBV19
j_gene: TRBJ1-1
d_gene: TRBD1
CDR3nt: TGTGCCAGTAGCCCGGACAGGGACACTGAAGCTTTCTTT
CDR3aa: CASSPDRDTEAFF

abundance: .
v_gene: TRBV27
j_gene: TRBJ2-5
d_gene: TRBD2
CDR3nt: TGTGCCAGCAGCCCCCGGACTAGCGGGGTGGAGACCCAGTACTTC
CDR3aa: CASSPRTSGVETQYF

abundance: .
v_gene: TRBV2
j_gene: TRBJ2-7
d_gene: .
CDR3nt: TGTGCCAGCAGTGAAGGGGGCATCTCCTACGAGCAGTACTTC
CDR3aa: CASSEGGISYEQYF

abundance: .
v_gene: TRBV7-4
j_gene: TRBJ2-7
d_gene: .
CDR3nt: TGTGCCAGCAGCTTTGGAGCTTTATCCTACGAGCAGTACTTC
CDR3aa: CASSFGALSYEQYF

abundance: .
v_gene: TRBV29-1
j_gene: TRBJ2-3
d_gene: .
CDR3nt: TGCAGCGTTGATTACCTAGAACGATTCACAGATACGCAGTATTTT
CDR3aa: CSVDYLERFTDTQYF

abundance: .
v_gene: TRBV18
j_gene: TRBJ2-2
d_gene: TRBD2
CDR3nt: TGTGCCAGCTCACGGACTAGGGACACCGGGGAGCTGTTTTTT
CDR3aa: CASSRTRDTGELFF

abundance: .
v_gene: TRBV7-9
j_gene: TRBJ2-7
d_gene: .
CDR3nt: TGTGCCAGCAGCGCGGGACAGACCTCCTACGAGCAGTACTTC
CDR3aa: CASSAGQTSYEQYF

abundance: .
v_gene: TRBV6-1
j_gene: TRBJ2-3
d_gene: .
CDR3nt: TGTGCCAGCAGTGAAGCCATCACCCAGCGAGATACGCAGTATTTT
CDR3aa: CASSEAITQRDTQYF

abundance: .
v_gene: TRBV30
j_gene: TRBJ1-1
d_gene: TRBD1
CDR3nt: TGTGCCTGGCGACAGGGTATGAACACTGAAGCTTTCTTT
CDR3aa: CAWRQGMNTEAFF

abundance: few
v_gene: TRBV6-4
j_gene: TRBJ1-5
d_gene: TRBD1
CDR3nt: TGTGCCAGCACAACCGGGACAGGGGCTCAGCCCCAGCATTTT
CDR3aa: CASTTGTGAQPQHF

abundance: .
v_gene: TRBV7-2
j_gene: TRBJ2-7
d_gene: .
CDR3nt: TGTGCCAGCAGCTTAGTTCCAGGCCCCTACGAGCAGTACTTC
CDR3aa: CASSLVPGPYEQYF

abundance: .
v_gene: TRBV5-1
j_gene: TRBJ2-5
d_gene: TRBD2
CDR3nt: TGCGCCAGCAGCTTGGAAATAGCGGGGGACCAAGAGACCCAGTACTTC
CDR3aa: CASSLEIAGDQETQYF